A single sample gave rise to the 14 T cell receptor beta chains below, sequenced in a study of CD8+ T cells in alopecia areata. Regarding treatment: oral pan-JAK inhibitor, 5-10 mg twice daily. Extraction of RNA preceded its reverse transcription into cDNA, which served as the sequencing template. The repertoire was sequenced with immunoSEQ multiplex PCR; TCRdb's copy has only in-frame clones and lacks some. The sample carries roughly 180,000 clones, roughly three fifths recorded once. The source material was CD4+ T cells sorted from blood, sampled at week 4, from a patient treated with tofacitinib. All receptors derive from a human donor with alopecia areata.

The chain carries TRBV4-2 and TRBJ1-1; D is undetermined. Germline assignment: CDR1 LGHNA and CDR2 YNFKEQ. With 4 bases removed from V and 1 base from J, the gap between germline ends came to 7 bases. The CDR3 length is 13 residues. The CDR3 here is CASSPTGNTEAFF. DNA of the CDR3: TGTGCCAGCAGCCCAACCGGGAACACTGAAGCTTTCTTT.

Here the CDR3 reads CASSFDGTTSPDTQYF. In nucleotides, the CDR3 is TGTGCCAGCAGCTTTGATGGGACGACGTCCCCAGATACGCAGTATTTT. The chain uses TRBV7-9 and TRBJ2-3; D tentatively reads TRBD1 or TRBD2 (5 bases each). The CDR3 spans 16 residues. The V gene lost 3 bases and the J gene lost 4 bases, with 17 bases spanning the gap. CDR1 is SEHNR and CDR2 is FQNEAQ in the germline V gene (reference sequence).

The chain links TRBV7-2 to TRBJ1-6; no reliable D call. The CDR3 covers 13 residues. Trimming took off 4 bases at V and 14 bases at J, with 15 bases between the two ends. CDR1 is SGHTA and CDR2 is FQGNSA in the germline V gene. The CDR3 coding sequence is TGTGCCAGCAGCTCGGGCCCCCCAGAGGCCCTCCACTTT. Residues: CASSSGPPEALHF.

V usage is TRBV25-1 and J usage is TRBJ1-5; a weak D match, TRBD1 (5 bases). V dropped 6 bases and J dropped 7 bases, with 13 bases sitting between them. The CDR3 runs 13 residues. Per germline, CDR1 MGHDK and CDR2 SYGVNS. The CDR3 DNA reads TGTGCCAGCAGGGGGGGGTATGGACAGCCCCAGCATTTT. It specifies CASRGGYGQPQHF.

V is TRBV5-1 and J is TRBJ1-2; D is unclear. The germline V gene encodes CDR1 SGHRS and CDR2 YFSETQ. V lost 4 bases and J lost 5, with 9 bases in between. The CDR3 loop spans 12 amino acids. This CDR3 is CASSRDDYGYTF. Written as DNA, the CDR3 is TGCGCCAGCAGCAGGGATGATTATGGCTACACCTTC.

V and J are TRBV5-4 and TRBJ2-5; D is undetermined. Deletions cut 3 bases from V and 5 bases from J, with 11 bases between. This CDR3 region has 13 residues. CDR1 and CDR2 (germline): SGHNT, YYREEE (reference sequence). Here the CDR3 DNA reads TGTGCCAGCAGCTCAAGCTTAACCGAGACCCAGTACTTC. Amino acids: CASSSSLTETQYF.

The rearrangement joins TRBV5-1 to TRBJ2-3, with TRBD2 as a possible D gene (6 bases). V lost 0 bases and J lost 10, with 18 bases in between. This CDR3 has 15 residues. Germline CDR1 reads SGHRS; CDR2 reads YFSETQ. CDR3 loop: CASSLEGGPGSPQYF. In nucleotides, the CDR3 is TGCGCCAGCAGCTTGGAAGGTGGACCCGGGAGTCCGCAGTATTTT.

DNA of the CDR3: TGCAGCGGCCGAGGCACTGAAGCTTTCTTT. It encodes CSGRGTEAFF. This chain links TRBV29-1 with TRBJ1-1; D unresolved. Trimming removed 7 bases from V and 4 bases from J, with 7 bases in between. This CDR3 contains 10 residues. Germline-derived CDR1 and CDR2 are SQVTM and ANQGSEA.

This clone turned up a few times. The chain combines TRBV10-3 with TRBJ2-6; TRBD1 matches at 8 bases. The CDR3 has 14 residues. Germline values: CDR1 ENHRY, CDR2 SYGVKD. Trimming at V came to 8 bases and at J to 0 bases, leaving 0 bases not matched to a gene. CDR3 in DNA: TGTGCCATCCAGGGGGCCTCTGGGGCCAACGTCCTGACTTTC. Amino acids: CAIQGASGANVLTF.

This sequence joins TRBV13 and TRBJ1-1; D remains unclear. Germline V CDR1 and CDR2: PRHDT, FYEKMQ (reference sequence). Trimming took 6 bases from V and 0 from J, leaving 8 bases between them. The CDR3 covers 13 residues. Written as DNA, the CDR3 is TGTGCCAGCAGGTACAGCTTGAACACTGAAGCTTTCTTT. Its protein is CASRYSLNTEAFF.

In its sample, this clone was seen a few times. The CDR3 coding sequence is TGTGCCAGCAGCTTAGCAGGGGGGGCTCCTCAAGAGACCCAGTACTTC. Its translation is CASSLAGGAPQETQYF. The rearrangement uses TRBV7-9 and TRBJ2-5; tentatively, D is TRBD2 (7 bases). The CDR3 length is 16 residues. The V gene lost 0 bases and the J gene lost 2 bases, with 13 bases spanning the gap. Germline V gives CDR1 SEHNR, CDR2 FQNEAQ (reference sequence).

The CDR3 sequence: CASSVLGTGRETQYF. The CDR3 DNA is TGTGCCAGCAGCGTATTAGGGACGGGCCGAGAGACCCAGTACTTC. V is TRBV9 and J is TRBJ2-5; D possibly uses TRBD1 or TRBD2 (5 bases each). V lost 1 base to trimming and J lost 4 bases, with 14 bases between them. From germline, CDR1 is SGDLS and CDR2 YYNGEE. The CDR3 sequence is 15 residues long.

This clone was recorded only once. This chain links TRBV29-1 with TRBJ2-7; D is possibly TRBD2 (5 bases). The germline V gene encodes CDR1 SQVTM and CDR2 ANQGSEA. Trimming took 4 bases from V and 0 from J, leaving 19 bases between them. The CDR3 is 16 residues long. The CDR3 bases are TGCAGCGTTGTCTCCCCTAGGACTCCGAGCTCCTACGAGCAGTACTTC. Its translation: CSVVSPRTPSSYEQYF.

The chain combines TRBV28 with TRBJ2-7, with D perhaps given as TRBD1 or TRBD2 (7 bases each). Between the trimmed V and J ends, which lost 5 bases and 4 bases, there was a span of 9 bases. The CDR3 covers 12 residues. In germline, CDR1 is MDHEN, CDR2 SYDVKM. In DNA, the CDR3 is TGTGCCAGCAGTCAGGGGGGGTACGAGCAGTACTTC. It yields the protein CASSQGGYEQYF.